The 27 T cell receptor beta chains below were found in one sample sequenced in a study of blood T cell repertoires in COVID-19. Only in-frame clones appear in the TCRdb table, and some are missing; sequencing was by immunoSEQ multiplex PCR. The data contain roughly 250,000 clones, 88% of them singletons. Material for sequencing was peripheral blood. The source of these receptors is a woman between 25 and 40 years old with acute or convalescent COVID-19.

The V gene is TRBV19, the J gene TRBJ1-2, with a weak D call TRBD1 (5 bases). Germline CDR1 is LNHDA and CDR2 is SQIVND (reference sequence). The CDR3 runs 15 residues. V lost 3 bases, J lost 7 bases, and 18 bases lay in between. CDR3 in DNA: TGTGCCAGTAGTATCTTCGGGGGAGGCCGGGTTGGCTACACCTTC. Amino acids: CASSIFGGGRVGYTF.

The count of this clone is one. The gene calls are TRBV7-2 and TRBJ1-2; D remains ambiguous. The CDR3 runs to 13 residues. Germline V lookup: CDR1 SGHTA, CDR2 FQGNSA. V lost 1 base, J lost 8 bases, and 11 bases lay in between. The CDR3 sequence: CASSLVLWRGYTF. In DNA, the CDR3 is TGTGCCAGCAGCTTAGTACTGTGGAGGGGCTACACCTTC.

The gene calls are TRBV7-2 and TRBJ1-1, with D perhaps TRBD1 (5 bases). Germline-derived CDR1 and CDR2 are SGHTA and FQGNSA. The CDR3 spans 16 residues. Trimming stripped 0 bases from V and 3 bases from J, with 14 bases between. The CDR3 protein is CASSLASTAADTEAFF. The CDR3 nucleotides are TGTGCCAGCAGCTTAGCCTCGACAGCCGCGGACACTGAAGCTTTCTTT.

The chain carries TRBV30 and TRBJ1-5; D is unresolved. This CDR3 has 12 residues. With 2 bases removed from V and 8 bases from J, the gap between germline ends came to 10 bases. Germline assignment: CDR1 GTSNPN and CDR2 SVGIG (reference sequence). CDR3 in amino acids: CAWSRDSEPQHF. The CDR3 DNA reads TGTGCCTGGAGTAGAGATAGCGAGCCCCAGCATTTT.

The chain has TRBV27 and TRBJ2-5; TRBD1 agrees at 10 bases. Germline V gene data show CDR1 as MNHEY and CDR2 as SMNVEV (reference sequence). J gave up 5 bases and V 5 bases, and 8 bases lay outside the gene matches. CDR3 length equals 15 residues. The CDR3 DNA reads TGTGCCAGCAGTAGCTTCCCGACAGGGGGCGAGACCCAGTACTTC. It codes for CASSSFPTGGETQYF.

In its sample, this clone was seen once. The chain combines TRBV7-3 with TRBJ2-1; D remains ambiguous. The CDR3 sequence is 13 residues long. Deletions cut 4 bases from V and 9 bases from J, with 13 bases between. CDR1 SGHTA and CDR2 FQGTGA come from the germline V gene. CDR3 sequence reads: CASSSSTYGEQFF. DNA of the CDR3: TGTGCCAGCAGCTCTTCAACGTACGGTGAGCAGTTCTTC.

The rearrangement links TRBV19 to TRBJ2-1, with 12 bases identical to TRBD2. V dropped 4 bases and J dropped 9; count of bases not matched to a gene: 1. CDR3 size: 13 residues. Germline CDR1 LNHDA, CDR2 SQIVND (reference sequence). The CDR3 reads CASSKLAGGEQFF. Here the CDR3 DNA reads TGTGCCAGTAGTAAACTAGCGGGGGGTGAGCAGTTCTTC.

The rearrangement links TRBV7-9 to TRBJ2-5; no clear D. V gave up 5 bases and J gave up 5 bases, with 12 bases separating them. Germline CDR1 SEHNR, CDR2 FQNEAQ (reference sequence). This CDR3 has 13 amino acids. Written as DNA, the CDR3 is TGTGCCAGCAGCGAAAACCCGAGGGAGACCCAGTACTTC. As protein: CASSENPRETQYF.

This sequence joins TRBV15 and TRBJ1-1; 7 nucleotides agree with TRBD1. V lost 5 bases and J lost 6; bases outside the gene matches: 12. The CDR3 has 15 amino acids. From germline, CDR1 is LNHNV and CDR2 YYDKDF (reference sequence). The CDR3 sequence is CATSLRTGWRAEAFF. The CDR3 region has the DNA TGTGCCACCAGCTTGCGGACAGGCTGGAGGGCTGAAGCTTTCTTT.

The gene calls are TRBV20-1 and TRBJ2-3; 14 bases align to TRBD2. Germline V gives CDR1 DFQATT, CDR2 SNEGSKA (reference sequence). J was trimmed by 1 base and V by 3 bases; bases with no gene match: 12. This CDR3 is built from 19 residues. The CDR3 loop reads CSASGTRLAGGRGTDTQYF. DNA for the CDR3: TGCAGTGCTAGTGGAACACGACTAGCGGGAGGGCGGGGCACAGATACGCAGTATTTT.

This rearrangement joins TRBV18 to TRBJ2-5, with TRBD2 matching over 7 bases. CDR1 is KGHSH, CDR2 LQKENI, per germline. With 3 bases clipped from V and 2 bases from J, the junction kept 3 bases outside the gene matches. This CDR3 contains 14 residues. The CDR3 DNA is TGTGCCAGCTCACCTAGGACTAGTCAAGAGACCCAGTACTTC. Its translation: CASSPRTSQETQYF.

The gene calls are TRBV7-7 and TRBJ1-3; 7 bases agree with TRBD1. V lost 1 base, J lost 0 bases, and 0 bases stayed unmatched. Germline V lookup: CDR1 SSHAT, CDR2 FNYEAQ (reference sequence). This CDR3 comprises 15 residues. CDR3 residues: CASSLGQGSGNTIYF. Here the CDR3 DNA reads TGTGCCAGCAGCTTAGGACAGGGCTCTGGAAACACCATATATTTT.

The chain links TRBV15 to TRBJ1-1, with D possibly TRBD1 on 6 matching bases. CDR1 and CDR2 (germline): LNHNV, YYDKDF (reference sequence). The CDR3 is 16 amino acids. V shed 0 bases and J shed 5 bases, with 16 bases lying between them. As DNA, the CDR3 is TGTGCCACCAGCAGAGATTTGGCGGGGGCGGGTACTGAAGCTTTCTTT. This gives the protein CATSRDLAGAGTEAFF. The full variable domain, its missing parts supplied by reference TRBV15 and TRBJ1-1, is DAMVIQNPRYQVTQFGKPVTLSCSQTLNHNVMYWYQQKSSQAPKLLFHYYDKDFNNEADTPDNFQSRRPNTSFCFLDIRSPGLGDTAMYLCATSRDLAGAGTEAFFGQGTRLTVV.

The CDR3 region is CASSVAPGDEQFF. CDR3 nucleotides: TGTGCCAGCAGCGTAGCTCCTGGAGATGAGCAGTTCTTC. The chain has TRBV9 and TRBJ2-1; D not certain. The CDR3 runs to 13 residues. Deletions cut 0 bases from V and 8 bases from J, with 9 bases between. Per the germline V gene, CDR1 is SGDLS and CDR2 is YYNGEE.

The J gene is TRBJ2-3, the V gene TRBV5-4; D is possibly TRBD2 (5 bases). Per the germline V gene, CDR1 is SGHNT and CDR2 is YYREEE (reference sequence). The CDR3 extends over 14 amino acids. Trimming left V 4 bases short and J 3 bases short, with 12 bases between. CDR3 nucleotide sequence: TGTGCCAGCAGCCGGGGTCGGGGAACAGATACGCAGTATTTT. This translates into CASSRGRGTDTQYF.

The V call is TRBV2, the J call TRBJ2-7; 7 bases are a match to TRBD2. Unmatched junction bases numbered 15, after V lost 0 bases and J lost 4 bases. Germline-derived CDR1 and CDR2 are SNHLY and FYNNEI. The CDR3 runs 18 residues. The CDR3 reads CASSEAARRASGKYEQYF. Written as DNA, the CDR3 is TGTGCCAGCAGTGAAGCGGCCCGGAGGGCTAGCGGAAAGTACGAGCAGTACTTC.

This chain uses TRBV10-2 with TRBJ2-2; maybe TRBD2 (6 bases). CDR3 size: 15 residues. Germline CDR1 and CDR2: WSHSY and SAAADI. V was clipped by 3 bases and J by 7 bases, with 15 bases between them. Here the CDR3 reads CASSDGPWRDGELFF. Written as DNA, the CDR3 is TGCGCCAGCAGTGATGGTCCTTGGCGGGACGGGGAGCTGTTTTTT.

The CDR3 loop is CAWSGSGAHQYF. The DNA of the CDR3 is TGTGCCTGGAGTGGGTCAGGGGCCCATCAGTATTTT. This chain uses TRBV30 with TRBJ2-3; D may be TRBD1 (6 bases). Trimming stripped 1 base from V and 12 bases from J, with 14 bases between. Germline values: CDR1 GTSNPN, CDR2 SVGIG (reference sequence). This CDR3 comprises 12 residues. Filled out from reference TRBV30 and TRBJ2-3, the complete variable domain reads SQTIHQWPATLVQPVGSPLSLECTVEGTSNPNLYWYRQAAGRGLQLLFYSVGIGQISSEVPQNLSASRPQDRQFILSSKKLLLSDSGFYLCAWSGSGAHQYFGPGTRLTVL.

V gene TRBV6-5 combines with J gene TRBJ2-3, with D possibly TRBD2 on 5 matching bases. The germline V gene has CDR1 MNHEY and CDR2 SVGAGI. This CDR3 spans 13 amino acids. Trimming removed 7 bases at V and 2 bases at J, with 10 bases between. The CDR3 here is CASTGLPTDTQYF. The CDR3 nucleotides are TGTGCCAGCACAGGACTCCCCACAGATACGCAGTATTTT.

The chain joins TRBV5-4 to TRBJ2-7; TRBD2 matches 9 bases. Germline V gives CDR1 SGHNT, CDR2 YYREEE (reference sequence). With V trimmed by 4 bases and J by 4 bases, 9 bases remained unmatched. The CDR3 spans 15 residues. The CDR3 here is CASSPRAGGPYEQYF. In DNA, the CDR3 is TGTGCCAGCAGCCCTCGGGCGGGAGGGCCTTACGAGCAGTACTTC. Full variable domain (missing parts from reference TRBV5-4 and TRBJ2-7): ETGVTQSPTHLIKTRGQQVTLRCSSQSGHNTVSWYQQALGQGPQFIFQYYREEENGRGNFPPRFSGLQFPNYSSELNVNALELDDSALYLCASSPRAGGPYEQYFGPGTRLTVT.

This clone turned up a few times. The chain links TRBV21-1 to TRBJ2-7; the DNA was not used to check the table's D call, TRBD2. TRBV21-1 constitutes a pseudogene. The CDR3 runs 19 residues. CDR3 protein: CASSSLRDTNPSGRGEQYF. CDR3 nucleotide sequence: TGTGCCAGCAGCAGTCTCCGGGACACCAATCCTAGCGGGAGGGGCGAGCAGTACTTC.

DNA of the CDR3: TGTGCCAGCTCGCCCCTGGGGGTCGCGGGGATCGAGCAGTACTTC. Its protein product is CASSPLGVAGIEQYF. The rearrangement uses TRBV18 and TRBJ2-7; TRBD2 might be the D (6 bases). V lost 6 bases, J lost 6 bases, and 21 bases lay in between. The CDR3 runs 15 residues. The germline CDR1 and CDR2 sequences are KGHSH and LQKENI. The full variable domain, in which reference TRBV18 and TRBJ2-7 provide the parts outside the CDR3, is NAGVMQNPRHLVRRRGQEARLRCSPMKGHSHVYWYRQLPEEGLKFMVYLQKENIIDESGMPKERFSAEFPKEGPSILRIQQVVRGDSAAYFCASSPLGVAGIEQYFGPGTRLTVT.

V gene TRBV24-1 combines with J gene TRBJ2-5; TRBD1 matches at 7 bases. Unmatched junction bases numbered 5, after V lost 3 bases and J lost 2 bases. Germline assignment: CDR1 KGHDR and CDR2 SFDVKD. The CDR3 loop spans 15 amino acids. CDR3 coding DNA: TGTGCCACCAGTGATGACGACAGGGAACAAGAGACCCAGTACTTC. Its protein product is CATSDDDREQETQYF.

The chain joins TRBV15 to TRBJ2-4, with 7 bases that match TRBD1. Germline values: CDR1 LNHNV, CDR2 YYDKDF (reference sequence). The J segment lost 5 bases and the V segment lost 4 bases, leaving 5 bases of the junction unmatched. This CDR3 contains 14 residues. The CDR3 reads CATSIGTVQNIQYF. In nucleotides, the CDR3 is TGTGCCACCAGCATAGGGACAGTCCAAAACATTCAGTACTTC.

The CDR3 DNA sequence: TGTGCCAGCAGTGACCCCGGGACAGTCTACGAGCAGTACTTC. Residues: CASSDPGTVYEQYF. The chain has TRBV6-1 and TRBJ2-7; 7 bases match TRBD1. Germline V gives CDR1 MNHNS, CDR2 SASEGT. V lost 3 bases, J lost 3 bases, and 5 bases stayed unmatched. This CDR3 spans 14 amino acids.

The chain links TRBV6-5 to TRBJ1-6; D not resolved. The CDR3 is 13 amino acids. Deletions cut 7 bases from V and 8 bases from J, with 12 bases between. Germline CDR1 and CDR2: MNHEY and SVGAGI. CDR3 region: CASTTKVDSPLHF. The CDR3 coding sequence is TGTGCCAGCACCACCAAAGTAGATTCACCCCTCCACTTT.

V is TRBV11-3 and J is TRBJ2-1, with unresolved D. The CDR3 has 12 amino acids. Looked up from germline, CDR1 is SGHNT and CDR2 is YENEEA. Trimming left V 3 bases short and J 6 bases short, with 6 bases between. This CDR3 is CASSFLSNEQFF. Here the CDR3 DNA reads TGTGCCAGCAGCTTTCTATCCAATGAGCAGTTCTTC.